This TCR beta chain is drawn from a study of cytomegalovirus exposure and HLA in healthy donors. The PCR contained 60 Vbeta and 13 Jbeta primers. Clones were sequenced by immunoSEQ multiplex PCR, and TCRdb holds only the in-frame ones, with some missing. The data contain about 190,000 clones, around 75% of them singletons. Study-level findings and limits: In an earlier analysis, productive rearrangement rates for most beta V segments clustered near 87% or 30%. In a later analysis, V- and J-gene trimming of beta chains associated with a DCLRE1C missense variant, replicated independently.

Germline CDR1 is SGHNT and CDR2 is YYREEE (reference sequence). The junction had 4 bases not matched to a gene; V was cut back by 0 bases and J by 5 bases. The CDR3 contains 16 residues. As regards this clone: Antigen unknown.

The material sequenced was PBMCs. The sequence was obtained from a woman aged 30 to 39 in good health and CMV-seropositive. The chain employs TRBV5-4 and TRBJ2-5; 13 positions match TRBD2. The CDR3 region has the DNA TGTGCCAGCAGCTTGGTAGGACTAGCGGGAGTGGAGACCCAGTACTTC. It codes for CASSLVGLAGVETQYF.